This T cell receptor beta chain originates from a study of blood T cell repertoires in COVID-19. Looking at the study overall: The United States, Italy and Spain supplied acute and convalescent COVID-19 samples. Nucleic acid was either cDNA or gDNA, and it came from T cells, B-cell-depleted T cells, or PBMCs.

V dropped 6 bases and J dropped 4; count of bases not matched to a gene: 10. The germline gives CDR1 LGHDT, CDR2 YNNKEL (reference sequence). The CDR3 spans 16 residues. In the original processing: The assay estimated nucleated cells by amplifying reference gene primers. Method: immunoSEQ multiplex PCR; TCRdb's copy keeps in-frame clones and lacks some. For V, J and clone size, that table is used; D and trimming come from the DNA. Found here are about 50,000 clones, around 90% of them singletons; the top ten hold about 28%. The V gene is TRBV3-1 (or the pseudogene TRBV3-2), the J gene TRBJ2-7; 12 bases are shared with TRBD1. Material: peripheral blood. This receptor was obtained from a human donor in a cohort sampled during active COVID-19. In nucleotides, the CDR3 is TGTGCCAGCAGTCTTTTGGGACAGGGGGCCTTATACGAGCAGTACTTC. Protein sequence: CASSLLGQGALYEQYF.